The present TCR beta chain was sequenced within a study of blood T cells in healthy people across ages (dated by TCRdb to the mid-2010s). A note on the overall study: Template switching captured roughly one uniquely barcoded TCR beta cDNA molecule per two T cells in model experiments. To track age-related changes in TCR beta repertoire diversity, the study relied on deep sequencing normalized with unique cDNA molecular identifiers. The donors were divided into four age groups: young (average roughly 17 years), middle-aged (around 41), aged (about 60) and long-lived (nearly 85). To avoid experimental bias, donors of different ages were distributed randomly across sequencing lanes. The study analyzed two additional independent replicas of 1 million unique cDNA reads from the same blood draw for two donors, one aged 18 to 30 and one aged 80 or older. What the study reported, not specific to this receptor: Because the CMV infection status of the donors was unknown, age-related changes in expanded clonotypes may potentially have been confounded. Conclusive comparison of naive and antigen-experienced compartments was prevented by the profiling of bulk unsorted PBMCs. Estimates of total diversity from one million sequenced T cells were regarded as lower bounds and underestimates. Compared with the aged group, the long-lived group had more naive CD4+ T cells, fewer expanded clones and increased TCR diversity, suggesting age selection. Observed TCR beta diversity per million T cells fell roughly linearly with age, and a significant reduction was already apparent by age roughly 40. A strong correlation was found between observed TCR beta diversity and the percentage of naive T cells measured by flow cytometry.

Receptor libraries were prepared by 5' RACE. The instrument given in TCRdb is Illumina HiSeq 2500. A second PCR of roughly 7 to 12 cycles was run with a J-beta primer mix and a sample-barcoded 5' primer. Each TCR beta cDNA molecule received a unique molecular identifier from a template-switch 5' adaptor carrying 12 random nucleotides. Each sample yielded at least 2.5 million CDR3-containing paired-end reads. All of the RNA was converted into first-strand cDNA using the Mint cDNA synthesis kit, with a TRBC-specific oligonucleotide serving as the primer. All cDNA was treated with uracil-DNA glycosylase and then went through a first 18-cycle PCR with the universal primers M1SS and BC2_uni_R. The paper's processing steps were these. Normalization of each sample was performed by random selection of 1 million high-quality reads, each carrying a distinct molecular identifier. Instead of being binned into consensus sequences, reads with shared molecular identifiers were discarded. MiTCR, with a Q25 quality threshold and the strictest error-elimination algorithm, was used for CDR3 identification, clonotype clustering and error correction. Lower-bound total TCR beta diversity was estimated with a nonparametric unseen species model using Euler transformation. TCRdb trimmed public reads at Q25 via fastp, called clones via MiXCR and kept in-frame beta chains. Entries that share a CDR3 protein sequence are merged under the most common genes and DNA. TCRdb, rather than the study authors, made the V and J calls. The sample records some 730,000 distinct CDR3 sequences, 20% to 25% of which are singletons. The ten largest clones add up to around 22% of the sample.

The cysteine opens and the phenylalanine closes a CDR3 of 14 amino acids. Just CDR3 DNA is preserved here, 42 bases in frame from base 1. CDR1 and CDR2, per the germline V gene (reference sequence), are SEHNR and FQNEAQ. Trimmed from V: 5 bases; trimmed from J: 8 bases; junction bases lacking a gene match: 9. The donors were roughly 39 Caucasian individuals from Russia, aged about 6 to 100 years, who were systemically healthy. Around 9.8 milliliters of peripheral blood were collected from each donor into EDTA-treated Vacutainer tubes. PBMCs were isolated by Ficoll-Paque density-gradient centrifugation, with at least 6.5 million obtained per sample. Total RNA was extracted from PBMCs with Trizol reagent, with at least 6 micrograms obtained per sample. The percentages of naive CD45RAhigh/CD27high T cells were determined by flow cytometry on a PBMC aliquot from every donor. Note on this clonotype: The specificity of this receptor is unknown. Per-nucleotide qualities are absent, and no much larger clonotype sits a single base away.

Sequencing was carried out using blood. The chain links TRBV7-9 with TRBJ1-2, with TRBD1 identical over 9 junction bases. The TCR sequence derives from a man in his sixties or seventies in good health. The CDR3 here reads CASSETGGSEGYTF. Here is the DNA: TGTGCCAGCAGCGAAACAGGGGGCAGTGAAGGCTACACCTTC.